This entry is about one T cell receptor beta chain. This sample is drawn from a study of blood T cell repertoires in COVID-19. Enrollees, about 18 to 95 years old, lived in about two dozen US areas. Original data processing: Amplified reference gene primers provided the basis for estimating nucleated cell counts. Produced via immunoSEQ multiplex PCR; TCRdb's table is partial and in-frame only. V and J calls plus clone size are reproduced from that table; the DNA served to infer D and trimming. The sample yields over 200,000 clones, 86% seen once. Trimming removed 0 bases from V and 4 bases from J; junction bases left unmatched: 3. Germline values: CDR1 SGHRS, CDR2 YFSETQ. This CDR3 has 16 amino acids.

The chain employs TRBV5-1 and TRBJ1-3; 11 nucleotides agree with TRBD1. This receptor was obtained from a woman in her twenties or thirties who had been exposed to COVID-19. The specimen sequenced was PBMCs or T cells enriched from blood (not recorded which). The CDR3 loop reads CASSLGTGGFGNTIYF. The CDR3, as DNA: TGCGCCAGCAGCTTGGGGACAGGGGGCTTCGGAAACACCATATATTTT.